The sequence of this T cell receptor beta chain was determined in a study of regulatory T cells in long-lasting Graves disease. CDR3 regions were amplified by Arm-PCR using iRepertoire HTBI primers to build TCR beta libraries. One entry per CDR3 protein, called by TCRdb with MiXCR from the multiplex PCR reads. The sample includes hundreds of thousands of distinct CDR3 sequences, about 14% of them seen just once. Time point given: newly diagnosed GD, antithyroid drugs for less than 3 months. Generation of the TCR library employed RNA extracted from PBMCs. Roughly 10 milliliters of peripheral blood were drawn into EDTA tubes. This CDR3 comprises 15 residues. The germline V gene has CDR1 SGDLS and CDR2 YYNGEE. A remark on this clonotype: As yet, its antigen is unknown. It differs at one base from a far larger clone, so likely a read error.

Study-wide points: Persistent disease was characterized by preferential usage of TRBV28, TRBJ1-2 and TRBJ2-5. Newly diagnosed Graves' patients exceeded persistent ones in TCR diversity.

This sample was shared with a second study, whose subject was T cells in Graves' hyperthyroidism and ophthalmopathy. That source reports: Investigators excluded patients with uncontrolled infection, other autoimmune disease, pregnancy or lactation.

The chain combines TRBV9 with TRBJ2-1; 8 positions agree with TRBD2. The tail of the sequence fits TRBJ2-7 better, so the J call may be wrong. The clonotype was recovered from a man aged 25-45 years with Graves disease. This material consisted of peripheral blood mononuclear cells (PBMCs), taken at new diagnosis, from a patient treated with antithyroid drugs. CDR3 sequence (DNA): TGTGCCAGCAGTTTAATGGGACTAGTCGCCAATGAGCAGTACTTC. As protein: CASSLMGLVANEQYF.